The 18 T cell receptor beta chains presented below share a single source sample, sequenced in a study of T cell responses to AZD1222 COVID-19 vaccine. The data were produced by immunoSEQ multiplex PCR, yet TCRdb's version contains in-frame clones alone and is incomplete. The table has some 150,000 clones, about nine tenths seen once. The sequences come from peripheral blood, collected 28 days after the second AZD1222 dose. Receptors were obtained from an adult who received the AZD1222 COVID-19 vaccine.

The chain links TRBV7-2 to TRBJ1-2; a possible D gene is TRBD1 (6 bases). Between the trimmed V and J ends, which lost 2 bases and 3 bases, there was a span of 13 bases. Germline V gene data show CDR1 as SGHTA and CDR2 as FQGNSA. The CDR3 sequence is 15 residues long. The CDR3 protein is CASSLSAGAHYGYTF. The CDR3 nucleotides read TGTGCCAGCAGCTTAAGTGCGGGGGCCCACTATGGCTACACCTTC.

The chain links TRBV24-1 to TRBJ2-1, with TRBD1 matching over 9 bases. There are 15 residues in the CDR3. Germline V gives CDR1 KGHDR, CDR2 SFDVKD. With V trimmed by 4 bases and J by 7 bases, 7 bases remained unmatched. The CDR3 DNA sequence: TGTGCCACCAGTGACCTTCGACAGGGGGGAAATGAGCAGTTCTTC. Translated, it gives CATSDLRQGGNEQFF.

Written as DNA, the CDR3 is TGTGCCAGCAGTTCGTACAGCGTACCCAAAAACATTCAGTACTTC. Encoded protein: CASSSYSVPKNIQYF. The chain recombines TRBV28 with TRBJ2-4; D remains ambiguous. This CDR3 contains 15 residues. The germline V gene has CDR1 MDHEN and CDR2 SYDVKM. Between the trimmed V and J ends, which lost 4 bases and 2 bases, there was a span of 12 bases.

The chain uses TRBV6-2 or TRBV6-3 and TRBJ2-6; D unresolved. The CDR3 has 15 amino acids. From germline, CDR1 is MNHEY and CDR2 SVGEGT. V lost 2 bases and J 2 bases, leaving 7 bases between the germline ends. CDR3 amino acids: CASSYARAGANVLTF. The DNA of the CDR3 is TGTGCCAGCAGTTACGCCCGGGCTGGGGCCAACGTCCTGACTTTC.

This rearrangement joins TRBV28 to TRBJ1-1; D ambiguous. The CDR3 contains 12 residues. The germline CDR1 and CDR2 sequences are MDHEN and SYDVKM. V lost 3 bases and J lost 9, with 11 bases in between. CDR3 in DNA: TGTGCCAGCAGTTTCGTCCGGGGTCAAGCTTTCTTT. It encodes CASSFVRGQAFF.

This clone was picked up a small number of times. The chain combines TRBV7-2 with TRBJ1-5; a possible D gene is TRBD1 (5 bases). Trimming removed 1 base at V and 5 bases at J, with 12 bases between. The CDR3 is 15 residues long. CDR1 and CDR2 (germline): SGHTA, FQGNSA. CDR3 DNA: TGTGCCAGCAGCTTAGGGTCCAGGGAGCATCAGCCCCAGCATTTT. It encodes CASSLGSREHQPQHF.

The CDR3 region has the DNA TGTGCCAGCGGAAACTTATCAGGGATGCGGGGTTCACCCCTCCACTTT. Its protein is CASGNLSGMRGSPLHF. The chain combines TRBV27 with TRBJ1-6; tentatively, D is TRBD1 (5 bases). Germline V gives CDR1 MNHEY, CDR2 SMNVEV (reference sequence). The CDR3 is 16 residues long. V was shortened by 8 bases and J by 9 bases, with 23 bases between the two germline ends.

V is TRBV3-1 (or the pseudogene TRBV3-2) and J is TRBJ1-4, with a possible D match to TRBD1 (6 bases). This CDR3 region has 20 residues. V shed 0 bases and J shed 4 bases, with 24 bases lying between them. Germline CDR1 and CDR2: LGHDT and YNNKEL (reference sequence). The CDR3 spells CASSQDRRTDREYYNEKLFF. The CDR3 coding sequence is TGTGCCAGCAGCCAAGATCGGCGGACAGATCGGGAATACTATAATGAAAAACTGTTTTTT.

The chain is built from TRBV29-1 and TRBJ1-3, with TRBD1 as a possible D gene (5 bases). Germline V lookup: CDR1 SQVTM, CDR2 ANQGSEA. V gave up 6 bases and J gave up 4 bases, with 19 bases separating them. CDR3 size: 15 residues. This chain's CDR3 is CSVTGTESFGNTIYF. The CDR3 region has the DNA TGCAGCGTCACCGGGACGGAGTCCTTCGGAAACACCATATATTTT.

The gene calls are TRBV18 and TRBJ1-1; tentative D call: TRBD1 (5 bases). V was shortened by 5 bases and J by 0 bases, with 16 bases between the two germline ends. From germline, CDR1 is KGHSH and CDR2 LQKENI. This CDR3 contains 16 residues. CDR3 in amino acids: CASSSSGAGMNTEAFF. The CDR3 bases are TGTGCCAGCTCATCCTCCGGGGCCGGGATGAACACTGAAGCTTTCTTT.

The V and J genes are TRBV19 and TRBJ2-5; D gene uncertain. This CDR3 has 15 amino acids. The germline V and J ends were trimmed by 0 bases and 6 bases, with 14 bases remaining between them. Germline V gene sequence: CDR1 LNHDA, CDR2 SQIVND (reference sequence). CDR3 coding DNA: TGTGCCAGTAGTATAGATCTGGCGCAGAGACAGACCCAGTACTTC. It specifies CASSIDLAQRQTQYF. Full variable domain (outside the CDR3, taken from reference TRBV19 and TRBJ2-5): DGGITQSPKYLFRKEGQNVTLSCEQNLNHDAMYWYRQDPGQGLRLIYYSQIVNDFQKGDIAEGYSVSREKKESFPLTVTSAQKNPTAFYLCASSIDLAQRQTQYFGPGTRLLVL.

The chain links TRBV10-3 to TRBJ1-2; tentatively, D is TRBD1 (6 bases). Germline CDR1 reads ENHRY; CDR2 reads SYGVKD. The CDR3 sequence is 17 residues long. V lost 0 bases and J lost 2, with 16 bases in between. This CDR3 reads CAISESSRDITNYGYTF. The CDR3, as DNA: TGTGCCATCAGTGAGTCGTCCCGGGACATTACCAACTATGGCTACACCTTC.

This clone has just one count. The genes are TRBV3-1 (or the pseudogene TRBV3-2) and TRBJ2-1; D gene unclear. Germline V gene lookup returns CDR1 LGHDT and CDR2 YNNKEL (reference sequence). V lost 0 bases and J lost 6, with 6 bases in between. CDR3 size: 13 residues. The CDR3 loop reads CASSQDKTNEQFF. The CDR3 coding sequence is TGTGCCAGCAGCCAAGACAAGACCAATGAGCAGTTCTTC.

This chain joins TRBV6-5 and TRBJ1-1; D remains unclear. The CDR3 has 13 amino acids. Germline-derived CDR1 and CDR2 are MNHEY and SVGAGI. The ends were cut back, 4 bases at V and 3 bases at J, with 9 bases in the middle. The CDR3 reads CASSFAQHTEAFF. The CDR3 coding sequence is TGTGCCAGCAGTTTCGCTCAGCACACTGAAGCTTTCTTT.

The gene calls are TRBV29-1 and TRBJ2-5; perhaps D is TRBD1 or TRBD2 (5 bases each). The V end was cut by 4 bases, the J end by 4 bases, with 19 bases between. CDR3 length equals 15 residues. CDR1 is SQVTM and CDR2 is ANQGSEA in the germline V gene. CDR3 in amino acids: CSVVRDPVRGETQYF. Written as DNA, the CDR3 is TGCAGCGTTGTCCGGGACCCAGTCCGGGGAGAGACCCAGTACTTC.

The gene calls are TRBV12-3 or TRBV12-4 and TRBJ2-2; no firm D call. Trimming removed 7 bases at V and 6 bases at J, with 9 bases between. The length of the CDR3 is 12 residues. The CDR3 reads CASKQLPGELFF. As DNA, the CDR3 is TGTGCCAGCAAACAGCTACCCGGGGAGCTGTTTTTT.

This clone was counted a few times. This sequence joins TRBV25-1 and TRBJ1-4; D uncertain. This CDR3 has 14 residues. CDR1 is MGHDK, CDR2 SYGVNS, per germline. The V end was cut by 4 bases, the J end by 4 bases, with 10 bases between. CDR3 residues: CASSGGILNEKLFF. The CDR3 DNA is TGTGCCAGCAGTGGGGGTATTCTTAATGAAAAACTGTTTTTT. The full variable domain, with the rest looked up from reference TRBV25-1 and TRBJ1-4, is EADIYQTPRYLVIGTGKKITLECSQTMGHDKMYWYQQDPGMELHLIHYSYGVNSTEKGDLSSESTVSRIRTEHFPLTLESARPSHTSQYLCASSGGILNEKLFFGSGTQLSVL.

The chain carries TRBV9 and TRBJ2-1; 11 bases line up with TRBD2. V dropped 3 bases and J dropped 10; count of bases not matched to a gene: 9. From germline, CDR1 is SGDLS and CDR2 YYNGEE. The CDR3 has 15 amino acids. The DNA for the CDR3 is TGTGCCAGCAGCGAGGGACTAGCGGCCAGCCGGGAGCAGTTCTTC. Its protein product is CASSEGLAASREQFF.